This T cell receptor (beta chain) is drawn from a study of T cells in Graves' hyperthyroidism and ophthalmopathy. Amplification yielded TCR beta CDR3 regions, with RNA transcripts as the source. First-round RT-PCR of the TCR CDR3 relied on the HTBI primer set. TCRdb reanalysed the multiplex PCR reads using MiXCR and keeps one entry per CDR3 protein. The sample contains approximately 270,000 distinct CDR3 sequences, roughly 15% of which appear only once. This clonotype was counted at least ten times. The receptor was derived from a woman aged 40-49 years with Graves' hyperthyroidism that later progressed to Graves' ophthalmopathy. Sequencing used blood.

The CDR3 reads CASSLGYYGYTF. As DNA, the CDR3 is TGTGCCAGCAGCCTGGGTTACTATGGCTACACCTTC. The chain carries TRBV12-3 or TRBV12-4 and TRBJ1-2; D remains unclear. Trimming shortened V by 6 bases and J by 3 bases, and 8 bases separated the two germline ends. The CDR3 contains 12 residues.